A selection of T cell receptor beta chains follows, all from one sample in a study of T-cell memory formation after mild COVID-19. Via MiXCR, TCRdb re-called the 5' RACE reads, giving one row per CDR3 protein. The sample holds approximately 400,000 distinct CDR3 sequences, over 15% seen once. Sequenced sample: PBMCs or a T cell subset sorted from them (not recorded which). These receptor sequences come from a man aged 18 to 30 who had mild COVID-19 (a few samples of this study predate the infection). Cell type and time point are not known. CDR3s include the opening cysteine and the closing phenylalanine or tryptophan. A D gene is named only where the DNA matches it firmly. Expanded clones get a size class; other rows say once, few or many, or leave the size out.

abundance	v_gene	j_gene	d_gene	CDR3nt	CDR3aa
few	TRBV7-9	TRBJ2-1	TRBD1	TGTGTGGGATGGGGGACAGTGTACAATGAGCAGTTCTTC	CVGWGTVYNEQFF
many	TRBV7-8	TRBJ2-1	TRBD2	TGTGCCAGCAGCTTCCCGGGACTAGTGCGCAATGAGCAGTTCTTC	CASSFPGLVRNEQFF
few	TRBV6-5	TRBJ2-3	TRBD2	TGTGCCAGCAGTTACTCGGGCGCTAGCGGGGGCCCCACAGATACGCAGTATTTT	CASSYSGASGGPTDTQYF
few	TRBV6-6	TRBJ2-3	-	TGTGCCAGCAGTTATACCGGGAGCACAGATACGCAGTATTTT	CASSYTGSTDTQYF
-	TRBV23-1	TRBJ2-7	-	TGCGCCAGCGCCCCCCCTGGTGAGCAGTACTTC	CASAPPGEQYF
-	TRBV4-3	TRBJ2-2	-	TGCGCCAGCATCCATGATTGGCAGGGCAACACCGGGGAGCTGTTTTTT	CASIHDWQGNTGELFF
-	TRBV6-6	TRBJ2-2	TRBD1	TGTGCCAGCATCCCCGGGACAGGGGTTATTGTTGGCACCGGGGAGCTGTTTTTT	CASIPGTGVIVGTGELFF
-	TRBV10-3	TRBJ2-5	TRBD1	TGTGCCATCAGTGGGGCCGGGACAGAAGAGACCCAGTACTTC	CAISGAGTEETQYF
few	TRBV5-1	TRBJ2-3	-	TGCGCCAGCAGCTGGGAACCGGGGATCCCTAGCACAGATACGCAGTATTTT	CASSWEPGIPSTDTQYF
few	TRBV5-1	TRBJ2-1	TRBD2	TGCGCCAGCAGGGGCAGCGGGGGGAGCTCCTACAATGAGCAGTTCTTC	CASRGSGGSSYNEQFF
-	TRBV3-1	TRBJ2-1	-	TGTGCCAGCAGCCAAGATTCGATCCTACGCGAGCAGTTCTTC	CASSQDSILREQFF
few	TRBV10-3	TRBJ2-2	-	TGTGCCATCAGTGAGTCCGGGCAGGGGAACACCGGGGAGCTGTTTTTT	CAISESGQGNTGELFF
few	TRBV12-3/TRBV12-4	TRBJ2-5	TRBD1	TGTGCCAGCAGACACCAGGGGGCGCAAGAGACCCAGTACTTC	CASRHQGAQETQYF
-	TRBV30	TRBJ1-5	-	TGTGCCTGGAGTCGACAAAGGAGACAGCCCCAGCATTTT	CAWSRQRRQPQHF
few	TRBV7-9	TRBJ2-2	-	TGTGCCAGCAGCTCCACAGCCCAGGGCGCCGGGGAGCTGTTTTTT	CASSSTAQGAGELFF
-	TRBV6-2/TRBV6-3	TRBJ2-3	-	TGTGCCAGCAGAGTCCCCGCAGATACGCAGTATTTT	CASRVPADTQYF
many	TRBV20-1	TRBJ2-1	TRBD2	TGCAGTGCTAGGGGACTAGGTGTTAGCTTTGAGCAGTTCTTC	CSARGLGVSFEQFF
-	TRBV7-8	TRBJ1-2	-	TGTGCCAGCAGCTCGCTGGACTTGGATGGCTACACCTTC	CASSSLDLDGYTF
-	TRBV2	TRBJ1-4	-	TGTGCCAGTACGACAGGCGCCTTGAAGAAACTGTTTTTT	CASTTGALKKLFF
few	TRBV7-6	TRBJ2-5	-	TGTGCCAGCAGCTTAGGTGGGACGCCCAGACTCCAAGAGACCCAGTACTTC	CASSLGGTPRLQETQYF
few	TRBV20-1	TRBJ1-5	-	TGCAGTGCTATGGCCCCGGGTGGGCAGCCCCAGCATTTT	CSAMAPGGQPQHF
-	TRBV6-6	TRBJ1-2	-	TGTGCCAGCAGCCAAGCAGGGGAGGGGAATGGCTACACCTTC	CASSQAGEGNGYTF
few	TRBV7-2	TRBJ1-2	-	TGTGCCAGCAGCTTAGTCACTAGAGGGGATGGTGGCTACACCTTC	CASSLVTRGDGGYTF
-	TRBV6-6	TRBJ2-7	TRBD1	TGTGCCAGCATGTTTACAGGGGATGGGGACGAGCAGTACTTC	CASMFTGDGDEQYF
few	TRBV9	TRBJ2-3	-	TGTGCCAGCAGCCCGGGGACCAGCACGACAGATACGCAGTATTTT	CASSPGTSTTDTQYF
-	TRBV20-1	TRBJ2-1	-	TGCAGTGCTAGCCGCGGTTTCGTGGACAATGAGCAGTTCTTC	CSASRGFVDNEQFF
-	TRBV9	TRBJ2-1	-	TGTGCCAGCGGGAGAGGGACAGCGGGGGATGAGCAGTTCTTC	CASGRGTAGDEQFF
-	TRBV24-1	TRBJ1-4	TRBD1	TGTGCCACCAGTGAGGGGAGGACAGGGAGGAATGAAAAACTGTTTTTT	CATSEGRTGRNEKLFF
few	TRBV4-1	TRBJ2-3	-	TGCGCCAGCAGCCAAGATTTAGTGGTAGCGGTCCGAAATACGCAGTATTTT	CASSQDLVVAVRNTQYF
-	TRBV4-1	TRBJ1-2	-	TGCGCCAGCAGCCAAGATCCGGGGGCGATCGGCTACACCTTC	CASSQDPGAIGYTF
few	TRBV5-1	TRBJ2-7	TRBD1	TGCGCCAGCAGCATCCCATCGCCGGGACAGGGGGACGAGCAGTACTTC	CASSIPSPGQGDEQYF
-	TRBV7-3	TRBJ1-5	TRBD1	TGTGCCAGCAGCCAGGGGGCTTACCAGCCCCAGCATTTT	CASSQGAYQPQHF
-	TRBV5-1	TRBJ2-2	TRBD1	TGCGCCAGCAGCTTCGGGGACAGACACACCGGGGAGCTGTTTTTT	CASSFGDRHTGELFF
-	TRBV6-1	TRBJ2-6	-	TGTGCCAGCAGTGTGACGTGGAGGCAGCTTCTCTCTGGGGCCAACGTCCTGACTTTC	CASSVTWRQLLSGANVLTF
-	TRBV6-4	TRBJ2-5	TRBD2	TGTGCCAGAGGAAGTCAGGGCGGGGGGTATCAAGAGACCCAGTACTTC	CARGSQGGGYQETQYF
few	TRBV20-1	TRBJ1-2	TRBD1	TGCAGTGCCGCGACAGGGGGCTCCACTGGCTACACCTTC	CSAATGGSTGYTF
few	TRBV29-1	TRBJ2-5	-	TGCAGCGTTGAAGCACACCCGAGGGAGACCCAGTACTTC	CSVEAHPRETQYF
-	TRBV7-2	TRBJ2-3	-	TGTGCCAGCACCGCGAGTGGGCCCACAGATACGCAGTATTTT	CASTASGPTDTQYF
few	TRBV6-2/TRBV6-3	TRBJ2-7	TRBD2	TGTGCCAGCAGGACTAGCGGAAAAAGGCACGAGCAGTACTTC	CASRTSGKRHEQYF
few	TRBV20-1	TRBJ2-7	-	TGCAGTGCTAGTCTGGCCGAGCGGGTAACGAACGAGCAGTACTTC	CSASLAERVTNEQYF
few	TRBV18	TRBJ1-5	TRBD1	TGTGCCAGCTCACCCCCGGGGAACAGGGGACTCCACAATCAGCCCCAGCATTTT	CASSPPGNRGLHNQPQHF
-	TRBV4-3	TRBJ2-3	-	TGCGCCAGCAGCCAAGATTTAGCGACCACAGATACGCAGTATTTT	CASSQDLATTDTQYF
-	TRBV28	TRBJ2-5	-	TGTGCCAGCAGTCCGGTGGGGAGAAACCAAGAGACCCAGTACTTC	CASSPVGRNQETQYF
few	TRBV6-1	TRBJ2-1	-	TGTGCCAGCAGTGAGGGACTGGCCCTCGAGCAGTTCTTC	CASSEGLALEQFF
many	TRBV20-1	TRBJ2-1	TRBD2	TGCAGTGCTAGAGATCTAAACCCTAGCGGGGGTTCGTCCTACAATGAGCAGTTCTTC	CSARDLNPSGGSSYNEQFF
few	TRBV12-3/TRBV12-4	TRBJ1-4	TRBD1	TGTGCCAGCAGTTCGGACAGGCATGCAACTAATGAAAAACTGTTTTTT	CASSSDRHATNEKLFF
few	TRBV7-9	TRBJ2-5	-	TGTGCCAGCAGCTTAATGGCAGGGTCGGGGGAGACCCAGTACTTC	CASSLMAGSGETQYF
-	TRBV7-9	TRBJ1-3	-	TGTGCCAGCAGCGCCCTGGGAGGGCCAGGAAACACCATATATTTT	CASSALGGPGNTIYF
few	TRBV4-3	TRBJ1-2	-	TGCGCCAGCAGCCAACATGCCCCGGGGTATGGCTACACCTTC	CASSQHAPGYGYTF
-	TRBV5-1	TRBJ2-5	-	TGCGCCAGCAAACTCCTCGGTGGAGGAGAGACCCAGTACTTC	CASKLLGGGETQYF
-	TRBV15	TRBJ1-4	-	TGTGCCACCAGCAGAGTAACCCACGCGGAAAAACTGTTTTTT	CATSRVTHAEKLFF
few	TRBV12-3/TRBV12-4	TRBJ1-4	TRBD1	TGTGCCAGCAGTTCATGGACAGGGGGCTTTCATAATGAAAAACTGTTTTTT	CASSSWTGGFHNEKLFF
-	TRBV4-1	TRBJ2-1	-	TGCGCCAGCAGCCAAGCGTGGGGGCGTATAAATGAGCAGTTCTTC	CASSQAWGRINEQFF
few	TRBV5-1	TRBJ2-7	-	TGCGCCAGCAGTATTGCCAGTCCCTACGAGCAGTACTTC	CASSIASPYEQYF